The sequence of this T cell receptor (beta chain) was determined in a study of T cells in Graves' hyperthyroidism and ophthalmopathy. This CDR3 comprises 14 residues. Germline V gene lookup returns CDR1 LNHDA and CDR2 SQIVND (reference sequence). V lost 1 base to trimming and J lost 0 bases, with 6 bases between them. From RNA transcripts, TCR beta CDR3 regions were amplified. The TCR CDR3 first-round RT-PCR relied on the HTBI primer set. From the multiplex PCR reads, TCRdb called clonotypes with MiXCR, one entry per CDR3 protein. The table records about 400,000 distinct CDR3 sequences, approximately 14% of them present only once. The PBMCs had their origin in 7.5 to 10 ml of fresh peripheral blood. This clonotype was counted ten times or more.

Sequenced input: blood. The receptor's source is a woman aged 18-35 years with Graves' hyperthyroidism. This sequence joins TRBV19 and TRBJ1-2; no firm D call. The CDR3 region is CASSIAETNYGYTF. DNA of the CDR3: TGTGCCAGTAGTATAGCGGAGACTAACTATGGCTACACCTTC.